This T cell receptor (beta chain) appears in the sequencing data of a study of cytomegalovirus exposure and HLA in healthy donors. Looking at the study overall: Both the approximately 120 validation repertoires and the 600 to 750 first-cohort repertoires used the same platform, as reported by a later analysis.

Study-wide results and caveats: In vitro, three CMV-associated chains proved specific for CMV antigens. First-cohort TCR clusters were later found to tend to co-occur in the 90 to 150 validation repertoires.

Notes on this clone: Antigen: not known.

Measured with immunoSEQ multiplex PCR; TCRdb has only the in-frame clones, and not every one. This table holds more than 80,000 clones, 96% found once. The CDR3 runs 17 residues. V was shortened by 0 bases and J by 3 bases, with 17 bases between the two germline ends. Germline loops: CDR1 LNHNV, CDR2 YYDKDF (reference sequence). The chain couples TRBV15 to TRBJ2-5; a possible D gene is TRBD2 (5 bases). Sequencing input: PBMCs. This TCR derives from a woman in her late teens or twenties in good health and CMV-seronegative. The CDR3 DNA reads TGTGCCACCAGCAGAGATTTCGGGCTGAGGGTTGAAGAGACCCAGTACTTC. Translation gives CATSRDFGLRVEETQYF.